The entry that follows covers one TCR beta chain sequence. Antigen: not known. A single base separates this from a much larger clone, so it may be a read error. This entry comes from a study of T and B cells in COVID-19 patients. Study summary: Blood was sampled from COVID-19 patients who were either actively infected or recovered. Critical illness requiring mechanical ventilation or extracorporeal membrane oxygenation affected about 60% of the 20 active-infection patients. General study points: Active COVID-19 showed highly clonal TRB repertoires; recovery showed diversity and richness above healthy donors. Exclusive to the recovered cohort were some 2,300 TCR clusters, around 31 of them with low generation probability.

TRB rearrangements were amplified by multiplex PCR with BIOMED2 TRB-A/B primers. MiXCR, applied by TCRdb to the multiplex PCR reads, yields one record per CDR3 protein. The data show 4,000 to 6,000 distinct CDR3 sequences, 27% seen once. Each TRB amplification used roughly 250-550 ng of genomic DNA from blood. This CDR3 comprises 14 residues. Germline V CDR1 and CDR2: SGHAT, FQDESV (reference sequence). The V and J ends lost 6 bases and 7 bases respectively, with 19 bases between them. Sequencing was done on a sample of blood. J is TRBJ2-7 and V is TRBV11-1; a weak D match, TRBD2 (6 bases). The sequence was obtained from a human donor with active COVID-19. This CDR3 reads CASRMEGTYNEQYF. The CDR3 DNA reads TGTGCCAGCAGGATGGAGGGGACCTACAATGAGCAGTACTTC.